These 3 T cell receptor beta chains share one sample of origin, sequenced in a study of chronic HIV infection and antiretroviral therapy. A single record per CDR3 protein comes from TCRdb applying MiXCR to the 5' RACE reads. The data hold 45,000 to 55,000 distinct CDR3 sequences, with 19% observed a single time. The material sequenced was peripheral blood. The receptors were gathered from an adult who had HIV and had not received antiretroviral therapy, or was an uninfected healthy control (not recorded which).

The chain carries TRBV6-5 and TRBJ1-5; 7 bases line up with TRBD1. The ends lost 6 bases at V and 2 bases at J; junction bases unmatched: 4. This CDR3 has 14 residues. Germline lookup yields CDR1 MNHEY and CDR2 SVGAGI. CDR3 in amino acids: CASSRGTGNQPQHF. CDR3 in DNA: TGTGCCAGCAGCCGTGGGACAGGCAATCAGCCCCAGCATTTT.

The chain links TRBV12-3 or TRBV12-4 to TRBJ1-4; D remains ambiguous. This CDR3 has 14 residues. V was clipped by 6 bases and J by 8 bases, with 16 bases between them. CDR3 in amino acids: CASRTMTSNEKLFF. For the CDR3, the DNA is TGTGCCAGCAGGACAATGACGTCGAACGAAAAACTGTTTTTT.

The V and J genes are TRBV6-5 and TRBJ1-1, with 9 bases identical to TRBD1. This CDR3 has 14 amino acids. After removal of 0 bases from V and 7 bases from J, the junction contained 3 bases not matched to a gene. Germline CDR1 MNHEY, CDR2 SVGAGI. CDR3 nucleotides: TGTGCCAGCAGTTACTCGGGACAGGGTGTTGAAGCTTTCTTT. This encodes CASSYSGQGVEAFF.